The rows below give T cell receptor beta chains drawn from one sample of a study of cytomegalovirus exposure and HLA in healthy donors. Profiling relied on immunoSEQ multiplex PCR, and the TCRdb table lists in-frame clones only, not all of them. The sample holds about 98,000 clones, about 81% seen once. The specimen sequenced was PBMCs. These receptors all come from a middle-aged man in good health and CMV-seronegative. Both conserved end residues are part of each CDR3. A D gene is named only where the DNA matches it firmly. Clone size is not always given. Where it is, it says once, few, many or a class for expanded clones.

>NA|TRBJ2-6|TRBV27|NA
TGTGCCAGCAGTTTGGACAGATTCTCTGGGGCCAACGTCCTGACTTTC
CASSLDRFSGANVLTF
>NA|TRBJ1-4|TRBV7-2|NA
TGTGCCAGCCTACAGGGAGGGGGTAATGAAAAACTGTTTTTT
CASLQGGGNEKLFF
>NA|TRBJ2-1|TRBV7-7|NA
TGTGCCAGCAGCCCGGGACTGAGGAATGAGCAGTTCTTC
CASSPGLRNEQFF
>TRBD1|TRBJ2-5|TRBV11-1|NA
TGTGCCAGCAGCTTTCGGACAGGCCAAGAGACCCAGTACTTC
CASSFRTGQETQYF
>NA|TRBJ2-5|TRBV5-1|NA
TGCGCCAGCAGCTTGAAAGGGGGAGAGACCCAGTACTTC
CASSLKGGETQYF
>NA|TRBJ2-5|TRBV19|once
TGTGCCAGTAGCAGGACCCATGGGGGGTCAAGTCCGGAGACCCAGTACTTC
CASSRTHGGSSPETQYF
>NA|TRBJ2-7|TRBV19|NA
TGTGCCAGTAGCCAGGGACACTCTCATTTCTACGAGCAGTACTTC
CASSQGHSHFYEQYF
>NA|TRBJ1-2|TRBV5-1|NA
TGCGCCAGCAGCCCCGGGACACTGGGGGGCTACACCTTC
CASSPGTLGGYTF
>TRBD2|TRBJ2-3|TRBV5-1|NA
TGCGCCAGCTCAAACCCGGGACGGGAGGACACAGATACGCAGTATTTT
CASSNPGREDTDTQYF
>NA|TRBJ1-4|TRBV4-3|few
TGCGCCAGCAGCCAAGAAGGGGGGGGAGAGGCTAATGAAAAACTGTTTTTT
CASSQEGGGEANEKLFF
>TRBD1|TRBJ1-1|TRBV6-4|NA
TGTGCCAGCAGTGAGGTGGCAGGGGGGAACACTGAAGCTTTCTTT
CASSEVAGGNTEAFF
>NA|TRBJ1-2|TRBV19|few
TGTGCCAGTAGGCCAGACAGAAATTATGGCTACACCTTC
CASRPDRNYGYTF
>NA|TRBJ2-5|TRBV11-2|NA
TGTGCCAGCAGCCTAGGAGGGATCATAGGGACCCAGTACTTC
CASSLGGIIGTQYF
>NA|TRBJ1-5|TRBV6-1|NA
TGTGCCAGCAGTGTCAATAGCAATCAGCCCCAGCATTTT
CASSVNSNQPQHF
>NA|TRBJ1-3|TRBV6-1|NA
TGTGCCAGCAGTCCCCTCCGGGACACTGGAAACACCATATATTTT
CASSPLRDTGNTIYF
>NA|TRBJ2-7|TRBV6-5|once
TGTGCCAGCAGTCCCCGACAGGAGACCTACGAGCAGTACTTC
CASSPRQETYEQYF
>NA|TRBJ2-2|TRBV7-9|NA
TGTGCCAGCAGGTTGTCACAGGGCGGGGAGCTGTTTTTT
CASRLSQGGELFF
>NA|TRBJ1-2|TRBV15|once
TGTGCCACCAGCAGAGACCTCCGATCGTCGGGGGCTAACTATGGCTACACCTTC
CATSRDLRSSGANYGYTF
>NA|TRBJ1-4|TRBV2|few
TGTGCCAGCTACAGGGAAATTAATGAAAAACTGTTTTTT
CASYREINEKLFF
>NA|TRBJ1-1|TRBV19|NA
TGTGCCAGTAGTCTCGCAGGAAGCTACACTGAAGCTTTCTTT
CASSLAGSYTEAFF
>NA|TRBJ2-7|TRBV2|NA
TGTGCCAGCGGAGGGACTGCAACCTACGAGCAGTACTTC
CASGGTATYEQYF
>NA|TRBJ1-5|TRBV28|NA
TGTGCCAGTGGACGGGGTTATAGCAATCAGCCCCAGCATTTT
CASGRGYSNQPQHF
>NA|TRBJ2-1|TRBV13|NA
TGTGCCAGCAGCCCCCGGGACAACTCCTACAATGAGCAGTTCTTC
CASSPRDNSYNEQFF
>TRBD1|TRBJ1-1|TRBV18|few
TGTGCCAGCTCACCCGGGACAGCGAACACTGAAGCTTTCTTT
CASSPGTANTEAFF
>TRBD1|TRBJ2-7|TRBV11-3|NA
TGTGCCAGCAGCTTACGGACAGGGCCTCCCTACGAGCAGTACTTC
CASSLRTGPPYEQYF
>TRBD1|TRBJ2-5|TRBV15|NA
TGTGCCACCAGCCGGCCCCCAGACAGGGGGCTTGAGACCCAGTACTTC
CATSRPPDRGLETQYF
>NA|TRBJ2-7|TRBV6-1|NA
TGTGCCAGCAGTTTCAGTTTTCGAGAGCAGTACTTC
CASSFSFREQYF
>NA|TRBJ2-1|TRBV7-7|NA
TGTGCCAGCAGCTTAGGTCAACATGATGAGCAGTTCTTC
CASSLGQHDEQFF
>TRBD1|TRBJ1-2|TRBV28|NA
TGTGCCAGCACCCCCGGGGGACAGGGAGTATCTAACTATGGCTACACCTTC
CASTPGGQGVSNYGYTF
>NA|TRBJ1-6|TRBV15|NA
TGTGCCACCAGCAGATCCGGACAGAAGGGCCATGAGGGTTCACCCCTCCACTTT
CATSRSGQKGHEGSPLHF
>TRBD1|TRBJ1-5|TRBV16|few
TGTGCCAGCAGCCAATCGGGACAGATCAATCAGCCCCAGCATTTT
CASSQSGQINQPQHF
>TRBD1|TRBJ2-2|TRBV30|NA
TGTGCCTGGAGTCACAGGGGTACCGGGGAGCTGTTTTTT
CAWSHRGTGELFF
>NA|TRBJ1-2|TRBV6-1|NA
TGTGCCAGCACCCTAGGACAGAACCTCTATGGCTACACCTTC
CASTLGQNLYGYTF
>NA|TRBJ2-7|TRBV28|NA
TGTGCCAGCAGTTTATGGGGGAGTGGGGGCGTGCACGAGCAGTACTTC
CASSLWGSGGVHEQYF
>NA|TRBJ2-3|TRBV7-9|NA
TGTGCCAGCAGCTTAGTGAGGGCCCCGAGGGATGCAGATACGCAGTATTTT
CASSLVRAPRDADTQYF
>TRBD1|TRBJ2-5|TRBV18|NA
TGTGCCAGCTCACCGGACAGGCTAGAGTACCAAGAGACCCAGTACTTC
CASSPDRLEYQETQYF
>NA|TRBJ2-6|TRBV7-6|NA
TGTGCCAGCAGCTTAGATACGGGATCTGGGGCCAACGTCCTGACTTTC
CASSLDTGSGANVLTF
>NA|TRBJ2-2|TRBV5-1|NA
TGCGCCAGCAGCCAAACCGGGGAGGAGACCGGGGAGCTGTTTTTT
CASSQTGEETGELFF
>NA|TRBJ1-5|TRBV6-1|NA
TGTGCCAGCAGTGAAGTGGCAACTCAGCCCCAGCATTTT
CASSEVATQPQHF
>NA|TRBJ2-3|TRBV7-9|NA
TGTGCCAGCAGCTTCCTAGCAGATACGCAGTATTTT
CASSFLADTQYF